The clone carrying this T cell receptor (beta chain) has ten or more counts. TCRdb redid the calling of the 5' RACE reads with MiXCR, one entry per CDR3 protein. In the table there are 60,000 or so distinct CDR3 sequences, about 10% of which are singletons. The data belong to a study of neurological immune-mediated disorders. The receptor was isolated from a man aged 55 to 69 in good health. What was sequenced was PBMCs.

The CDR3 protein is CASSSDRWAGELFF. CDR3 in DNA: TGTGCCAGCAGCTCCGACAGATGGGCCGGGGAGCTGTTTTTT. The chain carries TRBV7-2 and TRBJ2-2; a possible D gene is TRBD1 (5 bases). The ends were cut back, 4 bases at V and 6 bases at J, with 12 bases in the middle. Germline lookup yields CDR1 SGHTA and CDR2 FQGNSA. This CDR3 contains 14 residues. The whole variable domain, remainder taken from reference TRBV7-2 and TRBJ2-2, is GAGVSQSPSNKVTEKGKDVELRCDPISGHTALYWYRQSLGQGLEFLIYFQGNSAPDKSGLPSDRFSAERTGGSVSTLTIQRTQQEDSAVYLCASSSDRWAGELFFGEGSRLTVL.